These T cell receptor beta chains were read from a single sample in a study of CXCR3-negative and CXCR3-positive naive CD8 T cells. TCRdb reprocessed the 5' RACE reads, keeping one entry per CDR3 protein, no DNA. The sample shows 69,000 or so distinct CDR3 sequences, and around 1.5% sits with its ten largest clones. Sequenced input: naive CXCR3- CD8+ T cells from blood. The receptor set was obtained from a human donor in good health. Some clones in this sample may be carry-over from other donors' samples. Each CDR3 is given with its conserved first and last residue.

CDR3 length	V gene	J gene	CDR3 protein
15	TRBV2	TRBJ1-5	CASSEGQGVNQPQHF
13	TRBV6-6	TRBJ2-5	CASLERGMETQYF
19	TRBV3-1	TRBJ2-1	CASSQALAGDLSSYNEQFF
12	TRBV7-3	TRBJ2-7	CASSPNGYEQYF
15	TRBV28	TRBJ2-5	CASTTRQNILETQYF
18	TRBV6-2/TRBV6-3	TRBJ2-2	CASSYGAGDRGLTGELFF
15	TRBV12-5	TRBJ2-1	CASDHPGRAYIEQFF
15	TRBV10-2	TRBJ2-7	CASSESPRESGKRYF
14	TRBV15	TRBJ2-1	CATSSSGPYNEQFF
18	TRBV7-6	TRBJ2-1	CASSGPLKQDRSYNEQFF
14	TRBV11-2	TRBJ2-1	CASSLAAVTVEQFF
14	TRBV29-1	TRBJ2-1	CSVESVSSYNEQFF
17	TRBV6-5	TRBJ2-5	CASRSLGADTYWETQYF
14	TRBV6-5	TRBJ2-1	CASSYNFEYNEQFF
12	TRBV19	TRBJ1-1	CAISKPGQGALF
16	TRBV2	TRBJ1-5	CASSDWQGNSNQPQHF
14	TRBV12-3/TRBV12-4	TRBJ2-5	CASRPSGGAETQYF
16	TRBV21-1	TRBJ2-7	CASSKDPSGHPYEQYF
16	TRBV5-4	TRBJ2-1	CASSEGDGLPYNEQFF
14	TRBV7-9	TRBJ2-7	CASSSKRGGLEQYF
16	TRBV6-6	TRBJ2-7	CASRLTGTGLTYEQYF
12	TRBV28	TRBJ2-2	CASSLDTGELFF